The source of this T cell receptor (beta chain) is a study of T cell repertoires in cytomegalovirus infection. The overall study: Both CMV infection and a matching HLA type were indicated by public TCR beta signatures. Findings and caveats of the study: Public TCR beta family frequency separated CMV-and-HLA carriers, including in an independent cohort.

This clonotype was observed a handful of times. Its antigen remains unknown. TCRdb reanalysed the reads using MiXCR and keeps one entry per CDR3 protein. The sample consists of approximately 910,000 distinct CDR3 sequences, less than 40% of them appearing once. The source was cultured CD8+ T cells from PBMCs, collected from culture after CMV antigen stimulation. This sequence originates from a human donor in good health (CMV status not recorded). Some clones in this sample may be carry-over from other donors' samples.

The CDR3 loop reads CASSQDMGDSNQPQHF. The CDR3 nucleotides read TGCGCCAGCAGCCAAGATATGGGGGATAGCAATCAGCCCCAGCATTTT. The V gene is TRBV4-1, the J gene TRBJ1-5, with a tentative D call TRBD1 (5 bases). Looked up from germline, CDR1 is MGHRA and CDR2 is YSYEKL. Trimming removed 0 bases at V and 0 bases at J, with 9 bases between. The CDR3 length is 16 residues.